The rows below give T cell receptor beta chains drawn from one sample of a study of cytomegalovirus exposure and HLA in healthy donors. This table comes from immunoSEQ multiplex PCR, and its TCRdb copy is limited to in-frame clones, with some not included. The table lists around 85,000 clones, about 69% of them singletons. The sequencing input was PBMCs. Receptors originate from a man in his sixties in good health and CMV-seronegative. Both conserved end residues are part of each CDR3. Each record gives: CDR3 protein, CDR3 DNA, clone size, V gene, D gene, J gene. A D gene is named only where the DNA matches it firmly. Where a row states a size, it is once, few, many or the class of an expanded clone; other rows omit it.

CDR3: CASSHPGHTYEQYF
DNA: TGTGCCAGCAGCCACCCGGGACATACCTACGAGCAGTACTTC
size: once
V: TRBV14
D: .
J: TRBJ2-7

CDR3: CASAGRGSPLHF
DNA: TGTGCCAGCGCCGGCCGGGGTTCACCCCTCCACTTT
size: .
V: TRBV11-2
D: .
J: TRBJ1-6

CDR3: CASYRVYGYTF
DNA: TGTGCCAGCTACAGGGTTTATGGCTACACCTTC
size: .
V: TRBV5-7
D: .
J: TRBJ1-2

CDR3: CASSRGWDTGELFF
DNA: TGTGCCAGCAGCCGAGGATGGGACACCGGGGAGCTGTTTTTT
size: .
V: TRBV2
D: .
J: TRBJ2-2

CDR3: CASSEGQGLNYGYTF
DNA: TGTGCCAGCAGTGAGGGACAGGGACTAAACTATGGCTACACCTTC
size: few
V: TRBV6-1
D: TRBD1
J: TRBJ1-2

CDR3: CASSGGVTTSVGELFF
DNA: TGTGCCAGCAGTGGGGGAGTGACAACCTCGGTGGGGGAGCTGTTTTTT
size: few
V: TRBV25-1
D: .
J: TRBJ2-2

CDR3: CASSPQTGSYGYTF
DNA: TGTGCCAGCAGCCCTCAGACAGGCAGCTATGGCTACACCTTC
size: .
V: TRBV9
D: .
J: TRBJ1-2

CDR3: CASSIDSGTGGQQYF
DNA: TGTGCCAGTAGTATAGATTCCGGGACAGGGGGTCAGCAGTACTTC
size: .
V: TRBV19
D: TRBD1
J: TRBJ2-7

CDR3: CASDGTGTSYEQYF
DNA: TGTGCCAGCGACGGGACGGGGACTTCCTACGAGCAGTACTTC
size: once
V: TRBV7-9
D: .
J: TRBJ2-7

CDR3: CASSEDSQARVQFF
DNA: TGTGCCAGCAGTGAAGACTCGCAGGCCAGGGTGCAGTTCTTC
size: .
V: TRBV2
D: .
J: TRBJ2-1

CDR3: CAWSVGISGTGELFF
DNA: TGTGCCTGGAGTGTCGGGATAAGTGGCACCGGGGAGCTGTTTTTT
size: .
V: TRBV30
D: .
J: TRBJ2-2

CDR3: CASSLLAGASSYNEQFF
DNA: TGTGCCAGCAGCTTACTAGCGGGGGCCAGCTCCTACAATGAGCAGTTCTTC
size: once
V: TRBV5-5
D: TRBD2
J: TRBJ2-1

CDR3: CASSFGQGGSETQYF
DNA: TGCGCCAGCAGCTTCGGACAGGGAGGTTCGGAGACCCAGTACTTC
size: .
V: TRBV4-1
D: TRBD1
J: TRBJ2-5

CDR3: CASSFSGRRTNEKLFF
DNA: TGTGCCAGCAGCTTTTCGGGGAGGCGCACTAATGAAAAACTGTTTTTT
size: .
V: TRBV5-6
D: .
J: TRBJ1-4

CDR3: CASSSRTTGYEQYF
DNA: TGTGCCAGCAGCTCAAGAACTACAGGCTACGAGCAGTACTTC
size: .
V: TRBV13
D: .
J: TRBJ2-7

CDR3: CASSLAGRDYGYTF
DNA: TGTGCCAGCAGCTTAGCGGGCAGGGACTATGGCTACACCTTC
size: .
V: TRBV7-9
D: .
J: TRBJ1-2

CDR3: CASSPGPTAASYEQYF
DNA: TGTGCCAGCAGTCCCGGGCCGACAGCAGCCTCCTACGAGCAGTACTTC
size: .
V: TRBV5-6
D: .
J: TRBJ2-7

CDR3: CASPPRTGGNTEAFF
DNA: TGTGCCAGCCCCCCCAGGACAGGGGGGAACACTGAAGCTTTCTTT
size: .
V: TRBV18
D: TRBD1
J: TRBJ1-1

CDR3: CASSSDRGDTEAFF
DNA: TGCGCCAGCAGCTCGGACAGGGGCGATACTGAAGCTTTCTTT
size: .
V: TRBV5-1
D: TRBD1
J: TRBJ1-1

CDR3: CASSWDSTYEQYF
DNA: TGTGCCAGCAGTTGGGACAGCACATACGAGCAGTACTTC
size: .
V: TRBV6-1
D: TRBD1
J: TRBJ2-7

CDR3: CASSSSRGLDTDTQYF
DNA: TGTGCCAGCAGCTCATCTAGGGGGTTGGACACAGATACGCAGTATTTT
size: .
V: TRBV5-4
D: .
J: TRBJ2-3

CDR3: CASSHSTGFSYNEQFF
DNA: TGTGCCAGCAGCCATTCGACCGGGTTTTCCTACAATGAGCAGTTCTTC
size: .
V: TRBV7-8
D: .
J: TRBJ2-1

CDR3: CASINVRGVSSGNTIYF
DNA: TGTGCCAGCATAAACGTCCGTGGAGTGTCCTCTGGAAACACCATATATTTT
size: once
V: TRBV2
D: .
J: TRBJ1-3

CDR3: CASSQAGGWADTQYF
DNA: TGTGCCAGCAGCCAAGCGGGGGGGTGGGCAGATACGCAGTATTTT
size: few
V: TRBV2
D: TRBD2
J: TRBJ2-3

CDR3: CASTHWGGTSDEQYF
DNA: TGTGCCAGCACCCACTGGGGCGGAACTAGCGACGAGCAGTACTTC
size: .
V: TRBV11-2
D: TRBD2
J: TRBJ2-7

CDR3: CASSRLAGGSYNEQFF
DNA: TGTGCCAGCAGCCGACTAGCGGGGGGCTCCTACAATGAGCAGTTCTTC
size: .
V: TRBV2
D: TRBD2
J: TRBJ2-1

CDR3: CASTRRGGGDSPLHF
DNA: TGCGCCAGCACCCGACGGGGGGGTGGAGATTCACCCCTCCACTTT
size: .
V: TRBV5-1
D: .
J: TRBJ1-6

CDR3: CASSKKGGRQGSLEQYF
DNA: TGTGCCAGCAGCAAAAAAGGGGGTCGGCAGGGTTCCCTCGAGCAGTACTTC
size: .
V: TRBV21-1
D: .
J: TRBJ2-7

CDR3: CASSLETGADGYTF
DNA: TGCGCCAGCAGCTTGGAAACAGGGGCGGATGGCTACACCTTC
size: .
V: TRBV5-1
D: TRBD1
J: TRBJ1-2

CDR3: CASSLTSGGFSYNEQFF
DNA: TGCGCCAGCAGCCTTACTAGCGGGGGCTTCTCCTACAATGAGCAGTTCTTC
size: .
V: TRBV5-1
D: TRBD2
J: TRBJ2-1

CDR3: CASSLWQGNEQFF
DNA: TGTGCCAGCAGTCTGTGGCAGGGCAATGAGCAGTTCTTC
size: few
V: TRBV7-6
D: .
J: TRBJ2-1

CDR3: CASSLVGRGNTDTQYF
DNA: TGCGCCAGCAGCTTGGTAGGGCGGGGGAATACAGATACGCAGTATTTT
size: .
V: TRBV5-1
D: TRBD2
J: TRBJ2-3

CDR3: CASSEPGQGSGELFF
DNA: TGTGCCAGCAGTGAACCGGGACAGGGATCCGGGGAGCTGTTTTTT
size: .
V: TRBV6-1
D: TRBD1
J: TRBJ2-2

CDR3: CASRERASGAYEQYF
DNA: TGTGCCAGCCGAGAGCGGGCTAGCGGGGCCTACGAGCAGTACTTC
size: .
V: TRBV27
D: TRBD2
J: TRBJ2-7

CDR3: CSVASGGAREELFF
DNA: TGCAGCGTTGCTAGCGGGGGGGCCAGGGAGGAGCTGTTTTTT
size: few
V: TRBV29-1
D: TRBD2
J: TRBJ2-2

CDR3: CAWSGEGAYEQYF
DNA: TGTGCCTGGAGTGGGGAGGGAGCCTACGAGCAGTACTTC
size: .
V: TRBV30
D: TRBD2
J: TRBJ2-7

CDR3: CATSIMARGGPYRETQYF
DNA: TGTGCCACCAGCATAATGGCTCGCGGGGGGCCATATCGAGAGACCCAGTACTTC
size: .
V: TRBV15
D: TRBD2
J: TRBJ2-5

CDR3: CASSAPHSDSNQPQHF
DNA: TGTGCCAGCAGTGCTCCTCATAGTGATAGCAATCAGCCCCAGCATTTT
size: .
V: TRBV27
D: .
J: TRBJ1-5

CDR3: CASSYWGGDTQYF
DNA: TGTGCCAGCAGTTACTGGGGGGGGGATACGCAGTATTTT
size: .
V: TRBV6-5
D: TRBD2
J: TRBJ2-3

CDR3: CASSGGTDQANYGYTF
DNA: TGCGCCAGCAGCGGAGGGACAGACCAAGCTAACTATGGCTACACCTTC
size: .
V: TRBV5-1
D: TRBD1
J: TRBJ1-2

CDR3: CASSSGGAEQETQYF
DNA: TGTGCCAGCAGCTCGGGTGGGGCGGAACAAGAGACCCAGTACTTC
size: .
V: TRBV7-3
D: .
J: TRBJ2-5

CDR3: CASSEASGETDTQYF
DNA: TGTGCCAGCAGTGAGGCTAGCGGGGAAACAGATACGCAGTATTTT
size: few
V: TRBV6-4
D: TRBD2
J: TRBJ2-3

CDR3: CASSLVGASGGDTQYF
DNA: TGTGCCAGCAGCTTAGTGGGGGCGTCGGGTGGAGATACGCAGTATTTT
size: .
V: TRBV11-3
D: .
J: TRBJ2-3

CDR3: CASRKVTGGSGNTIYF
DNA: TGTGCCAGTAGGAAAGTCACAGGGGGCTCTGGAAACACCATATATTTT
size: .
V: TRBV19
D: TRBD1
J: TRBJ1-3

CDR3: CSSLTGRETQYF
DNA: TGCAGCTCCCTGACAGGGCGTGAGACCCAGTACTTC
size: .
V: TRBV29-1
D: TRBD1
J: TRBJ2-5

CDR3: CASSPRGGAIQYF
DNA: TGTGCCAGCAGCCCCCGGGGAGGGGCAATTCAGTACTTC
size: .
V: TRBV5-4
D: TRBD2
J: TRBJ2-4

CDR3: CASSVVLAGGQAGELFF
DNA: TGTGCCAGCAGCGTAGTACTAGCGGGGGGGCAGGCCGGGGAGCTGTTTTTT
size: .
V: TRBV9
D: TRBD2
J: TRBJ2-2

CDR3: CASSDLPGQGLYEQYF
DNA: TGTGCCAGCAGTGACCTACCGGGACAGGGGCTTTACGAGCAGTACTTC
size: .
V: TRBV2
D: TRBD1
J: TRBJ2-7

CDR3: CASSGRTDQPQHF
DNA: TGTGCCAGTAGCGGACGGACTGATCAGCCCCAGCATTTT
size: .
V: TRBV19
D: .
J: TRBJ1-5